This T cell receptor beta chain was recovered during a study of OX40 agonist ivuxolimab in advanced cancers. Looking at the study overall: People in dose escalation had one of these cancers: hepatocellular carcinoma, melanoma, renal cell or head and neck cancer.

Details on this clone: The antigen is undetermined.

V dropped 1 base and J dropped 4 bases, with 7 bases sitting between them. Germline V gene sequence: CDR1 MGHRA, CDR2 YSYEKL. This CDR3 is built from 13 residues. General study findings and limits: Averaging showed that CD8+ T cells had more expanded clones than CD4+ did. Antigens targeted by the expanded peripheral T cells were not determined.

The table came from immunoSEQ multiplex PCR; TCRdb's copy has only in-frame clones and leaves some out. The sample records some 52,000 clones, 94% being singletons. The sequencing used CD4+ or CD8+ T cells sorted from blood, collected in a trial of the OX40 agonist ivuxolimab. This chain connects TRBV4-1 to TRBJ1-1; D not certain. This TCR came from an adult with an advanced solid tumor such as melanoma, head and neck, liver or kidney cancer. The CDR3 here is CASSQGTLTEAFF. Here the CDR3 DNA reads TGCGCCAGCAGCCAAGGTACGCTCACTGAAGCTTTCTTT.